This T cell receptor beta chain was observed in a study of glioma-infiltrating T cells. Study results and caveats: Tissue-blood divergence was below expectation in non-neoplastic patients, above in gliomas. Very few CDR3 sequences were shared between tissue and blood.

Details on this clonotype: Its specificity is unknown.

TCR alpha and beta CDR3 regions were amplified from RNA using iRepertoire nested multiplex PCR. Input was roughly 100-450 ng of tissue mRNA or PBMC total RNA. A single record per CDR3 protein comes from TCRdb applying MiXCR to the multiplex PCR reads. There are over 130,000 distinct CDR3 sequences in the sample; about two fifths occur only once, and over 15% lies in the top ten. Germline-derived CDR1 and CDR2 are LNHNV and YYDKDF (reference sequence). Trimming removed 1 base at V and 0 bases at J, with 7 bases between. The CDR3 contains 15 residues. This TCR derives from a human donor with low-grade glioma or glioblastoma, undergoing nonglioma brain surgery, or in good health (not recorded which). Material for sequencing was glioma tissue, nonneoplastic brain tissue, or PBMCs (not recorded which). The chain combines TRBV15 with TRBJ1-5; unclear D gene. The CDR3 spells CATSRGYDSNQPQHF. CDR3 DNA: TGTGCCACCAGCAGAGGCTATGATAGCAATCAGCCCCAGCATTTT.